This T cell receptor (beta chain) was retrieved from a study of blood T cell repertoires in COVID-19. Overall study context: There were acute and convalescent COVID-19 samples, and they came from the United States, Italy and Spain. The cDNA or gDNA used as material had been derived from T cells, B-cell-depleted T cells, or PBMCs.

Methods used by the authors: Quantification of nucleated cells was approximated via reference gene primer amplification. Clones were read by immunoSEQ multiplex PCR, and TCRdb kept only the in-frame ones, dropping some. D and trimming were read from the DNA, whereas the V and J calls and clone size are those reported in that table. The sample includes roughly 440,000 clones, 88% of them seen just once. Seattle cases were enrolled at active infection and followed longitudinally. Sequencing input: peripheral blood. This sequence was found in a woman in her 50s with COVID-19, enrolled during active disease.

DNA of the CDR3: TGCAGTGCGAGGACAGCCACTGAAGCTTTCTTT. It encodes CSARTATEAFF. The chain uses TRBV20-1 and TRBJ1-1, with a tentative D call TRBD1 (6 bases). With 6 bases removed from V and 4 bases from J, the gap between germline ends came to 9 bases. The V gene's germline CDR1 is DFQATT and CDR2 SNEGSKA (reference sequence). The CDR3 runs to 11 residues.